This TCR beta chain originates from a study of shared clonotypes between healthy human individuals. This clone came up a few times. V gave up 0 bases and J gave up 1 base, with 9 bases separating them. There are 15 residues in the CDR3. Germline V CDR1 and CDR2: MNHEY, SVGAGI. Recent acute infections and vaccinations were absent in the healthy HIV-negative adult donors. Caucasian adults living in Nashville, Tennessee, provided all samples. The method was immunoSEQ multiplex PCR; TCRdb's version includes in-frame clones alone and lacks a portion of them. The data contain about 360,000 clones, 73% of them seen just once; the ten biggest clones take up about 10%.

Sequenced sample: memory CD4+ T cells sorted from blood. Subset of the sample: CD45RA-negative fraction. This chain uses TRBV6-5 with TRBJ1-2; tentative D call: TRBD1 (5 bases). The TCR comes from a man younger than 45 in good health. For the CDR3, the DNA is TGTGCCAGCAGTTACTCGGGACGAAATAACTATGGCTACACCTTC. Amino acid sequence: CASSYSGRNNYGYTF.